Included here is one T cell receptor (beta chain) sequence, with context. Its antigen is not known. This entry belongs to a study of CD8+ T cells in alopecia areata. General observations from the study: It was lesional scalp, especially alopecia totalis/universalis, that showed higher clonality than normal scalp. During tofacitinib treatment, many expanded lesional clones remained in scalp and blood. Patients shared TCRs less clearly than mice did, possibly owing to HLA.

Noted treatment: oral pan-JAK inhibitor, 5-10 mg twice daily. Lesional scalp punch biopsies and peripheral blood came from alopecia areata patients. Sequencing relied on a cDNA template that was reverse transcribed from extracted RNA. Profiled with immunoSEQ multiplex PCR; TCRdb holds only in-frame clones, not every one. The sample has approximately 280,000 clones, 58% seen once. The sample here was CD4+ T cells sorted from blood, taken at week 24, from a patient treated with tofacitinib. This receptor was obtained from a human donor with alopecia areata.

DNA of the CDR3: TGCAGCGTTTGCATCAACCCGAGCTCCTACGAGCAGTACTTC. Translation gives CSVCINPSSYEQYF. V gene TRBV29-1 combines with J gene TRBJ2-5; D not certain. The tail of the sequence fits TRBJ2-7 better, so the J call may be wrong. Germline lookup yields CDR1 SQVTM and CDR2 ANQGSEA. The CDR3 has 14 amino acids.